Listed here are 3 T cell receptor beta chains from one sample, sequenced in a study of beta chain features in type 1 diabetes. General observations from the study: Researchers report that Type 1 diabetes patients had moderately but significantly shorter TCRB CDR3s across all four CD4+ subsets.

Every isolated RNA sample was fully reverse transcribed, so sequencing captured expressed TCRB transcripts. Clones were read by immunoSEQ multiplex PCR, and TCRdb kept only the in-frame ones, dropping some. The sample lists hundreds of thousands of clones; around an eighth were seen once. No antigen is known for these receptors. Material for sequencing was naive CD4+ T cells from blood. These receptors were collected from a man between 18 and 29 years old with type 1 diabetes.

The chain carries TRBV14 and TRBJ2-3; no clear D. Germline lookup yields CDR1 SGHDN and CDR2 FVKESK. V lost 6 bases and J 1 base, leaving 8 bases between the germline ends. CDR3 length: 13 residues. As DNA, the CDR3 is TGTGCCAGCAGATACCAGGGCACAGATACGCAGTATTTT. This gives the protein CASRYQGTDTQYF.

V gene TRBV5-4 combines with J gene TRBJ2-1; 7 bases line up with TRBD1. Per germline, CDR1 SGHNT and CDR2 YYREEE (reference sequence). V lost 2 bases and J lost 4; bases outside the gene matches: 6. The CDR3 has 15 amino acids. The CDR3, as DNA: TGTGCCAGCAGCTTAGGCGGACAGGTATACAATGAGCAGTTCTTC. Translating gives CASSLGGQVYNEQFF.

The CDR3 protein is CASSETRQGTEAFF. CDR3 bases: TGTGCCAGCAGTGAAACACGGCAGGGGACTGAAGCTTTCTTT. This chain links TRBV6-1 with TRBJ1-1, with a possible D match to TRBD1 (6 bases). This CDR3 spans 14 amino acids. The V end lost 2 bases, the J end lost 5 bases, and 12 bases lay between the germline ends. Germline-derived CDR1 and CDR2 are MNHNS and SASEGT.